One and the same sample provided the 9 T cell receptor beta chains below, sequenced in a study of human T cells and chemical hapten exposure. Sample time point: healthy volunteer bleed at 6 weeks. Extraction yielded total RNA from whole blood (unfractionated). MiXCR, applied by TCRdb to the RACE reads, yields one record per CDR3 protein. The table includes 65,000 to 95,000 distinct CDR3 sequences, 8.5% to 10% detected once. The sequenced sample was whole blood. Receptors were obtained from a female donor in good health. Some clones in this sample may be carry-over from other donors' samples.

CDR3 residues: CASSLRTEITDTQYF. In nucleotides, the CDR3 is TGTGCCAGCAGTTTAAGGACAGAAATCACAGATACGCAGTATTTT. V is TRBV28 and J is TRBJ2-3, with a possible D match to TRBD1 (6 bases). Germline CDR1 reads MDHEN; CDR2 reads SYDVKM. V was trimmed by 2 bases and J by 2 bases, leaving 11 bases between them. The CDR3 length is 15 residues.

This clonotype came up a few times. The chain has TRBV27 and TRBJ2-3; D is undetermined. Germline CDR1 is MNHEY and CDR2 is SMNVEV (reference sequence). The CDR3 totals 14 residues. V lost 3 bases and J 2 bases, leaving 9 bases between the germline ends. CDR3 sequence reads: CASSFRALTDTQYF. Here the CDR3 DNA reads TGTGCCAGCAGTTTTCGCGCCCTCACAGATACGCAGTATTTT.

The chain recombines TRBV24-1 with TRBJ2-7, with no clear D. Germline V gene sequence: CDR1 KGHDR, CDR2 SFDVKD. The V end lost 0 bases, the J end lost 2 bases, and 1 base lay between the germline ends. The length of the CDR3 is 12 residues. The CDR3 nucleotides are TGTGCCACCAGTGATTTGCCCTACGAGCAGTACTTC. It codes for CATSDLPYEQYF.

The table lists this clonotype with a few counts. The chain joins TRBV2 to TRBJ2-1; D call uncertain. This CDR3 spans 15 amino acids. Germline V gene data show CDR1 as SNHLY and CDR2 as FYNNEI. V gave up 2 bases and J gave up 5 bases, with 13 bases separating them. The CDR3 reads CASSELSRPNNEQFF. CDR3 DNA sequence: TGTGCCAGCAGTGAACTCTCAAGACCCAACAATGAGCAGTTCTTC.

The table lists this clonotype with a few counts. The chain uses TRBV2 and TRBJ2-1; maybe TRBD2 (5 bases). This CDR3 comprises 14 residues. V lost 8 bases and J lost 0, with 11 bases in between. In germline, CDR1 is SNHLY, CDR2 FYNNEI. The CDR3: CASGELLSYNEQFF. CDR3 bases: TGTGCCAGCGGGGAGTTACTCTCCTACAATGAGCAGTTCTTC.

This clonotype was seen repeatedly, ten times or more. The chain is built from TRBV19 and TRBJ2-1; 8 bases match TRBD2. The length of the CDR3 is 17 residues. CDR1 LNHDA and CDR2 SQIVND come from the germline V gene (reference sequence). With 4 bases clipped from V and 1 base from J, the junction kept 9 bases outside the gene matches. CDR3 sequence reads: CASSSRQRGLSYNEQFF. The CDR3 coding sequence is TGTGCCAGTAGTAGTCGGCAGCGGGGGCTATCCTACAATGAGCAGTTCTTC. The variable domain in full, completed from reference TRBV19 and TRBJ2-1, reads DGGITQSPKYLFRKEGQNVTLSCEQNLNHDAMYWYRQDPGQGLRLIYYSQIVNDFQKGDIAEGYSVSREKKESFPLTVTSAQKNPTAFYLCASSSRQRGLSYNEQFFGPGTRLTVL.

The chain combines TRBV6-1 with TRBJ1-4; no firm D call. Germline-derived CDR1 and CDR2 are MNHNS and SASEGT. The CDR3 consists of 13 residues. V dropped 1 base and J dropped 13 bases, with 13 bases sitting between them. Here the CDR3 DNA reads TGTGCCAGCAGTGAAGAGGGCGTTACCAGACTGTTTTTT. Residues: CASSEEGVTRLFF.

In its sample, this clonotype was seen many times. V gene TRBV6-2 or TRBV6-3 combines with J gene TRBJ1-2; no clear D gene. The ends were cut back, 5 bases at V and 3 bases at J, with 10 bases in the middle. The CDR3 contains 13 residues. Germline CDR1 is MNHEY and CDR2 is SVGEGT. CDR3 nucleotide sequence: TGTGCCAGCAGTCGGACCACTTACTATGGCTACACCTTC. Translating it yields CASSRTTYYGYTF.

V gene TRBV11-2 combines with J gene TRBJ1-1, with D possibly matching TRBD1 (5 bases). This CDR3 has 15 amino acids. V lost 1 base, J lost 1 base, and 10 bases lay in between. The germline V gene has CDR1 SGHAT and CDR2 FQNNGV. This CDR3 is CASSLVGHQNTEAFF. The CDR3 DNA follows: TGTGCCAGCAGCTTAGTAGGACACCAGAACACTGAAGCTTTCTTT.